The 12 T cell receptor beta chains reported below all come from one sample, sequenced in a study of T cell responses to AZD1222 COVID-19 vaccine. The assay was immunoSEQ multiplex PCR, and TCRdb's table has in-frame clones only and misses some. The top ten clones hold under 11% of a sample with some 200,000 clones, about 92% of them seen once. Sample: peripheral blood, taken on day 0 of AZD1222 vaccination. The receptors come from an adult in good health.

This clone was seen a single time. J is TRBJ2-3 and V is TRBV11-2; weak D call: TRBD1 (5 bases). The CDR3 covers 13 residues. Trimming pared 0 bases from V and 9 bases from J, leaving 10 bases between. CDR1 SGHAT and CDR2 FQNNGV come from the germline V gene. CDR3 in amino acids: CASSLDDGQTQYF. The CDR3 bases are TGTGCCAGCAGCTTAGATGACGGACAAACGCAGTATTTT.

The CDR3 DNA is TGTGCCAGCAGCCAAAGTTTTTCAGGGACCGGGGAGCTGTTTTTT. Translation: CASSQSFSGTGELFF. This sequence joins TRBV3-1 (or the pseudogene TRBV3-2) and TRBJ2-2; TRBD1 is a possible D gene (5 bases). Germline CDR1 reads LGHDT; CDR2 reads YNNKEL (reference sequence). The CDR3 consists of 15 residues. Deletions cut 2 bases from V and 5 bases from J, with 12 bases between.

The rearrangement uses TRBV21-1 and TRBJ2-5; the table's D call, TRBD2, was not checked against the DNA. TRBV21-1 is reported as a pseudogene. CDR3 length equals 19 residues. The CDR3 nucleotides read TGTGCCAGCAGCAAAACCCCCTCTTCACGCGATGAGTACCAAGAGACCCAGTACTTC. It codes for CASSKTPSSRDEYQETQYF.

The genes are TRBV18 and TRBJ2-5, with unresolved D. V lost 3 bases to trimming and J lost 1 base, with 6 bases between them. The CDR3 covers 13 residues. Germline V gene sequence: CDR1 KGHSH, CDR2 LQKENI. The CDR3 nucleotides read TGTGCCAGCTCACCGTACGTCCAAGAGACCCAGTACTTC. Protein: CASSPYVQETQYF.

The chain carries TRBV7-9 and TRBJ2-1; possibly TRBD2 for D (5 bases). The ends were cut back, 5 bases at V and 8 bases at J, with 10 bases in the middle. CDR3 size: 12 residues. In germline, CDR1 is SEHNR, CDR2 FQNEAQ (reference sequence). In DNA form, the CDR3 reads TGTGCCAGCAGCCGGAGGCGGGATGAGCAGTTCTTC. Residues: CASSRRRDEQFF.

The chain employs TRBV28 and TRBJ1-5; the match to TRBD1 covers 8 bases. The CDR3 totals 16 residues. J was trimmed by 0 bases and V by 6 bases; bases with no gene match: 7. Germline loops: CDR1 MDHEN, CDR2 SYDVKM. The CDR3 DNA reads as TGTGCCAGCAGGACTATCGACAGGGGTAGCAATCAGCCCCAGCATTTT. This gives the protein CASRTIDRGSNQPQHF.

The V and J genes are TRBV29-1 and TRBJ1-2; D is unclear. Trimming took 7 bases from V and 7 from J, leaving 19 bases between them. Germline assignment: CDR1 SQVTM and CDR2 ANQGSEA. This CDR3 is built from 13 residues. DNA for the CDR3: TGCAGCGGTTACCTCGTGGCATACGGTGGCTACACCTTC. The encoded protein is CSGYLVAYGGYTF.

V usage is TRBV5-1 and J usage is TRBJ1-1; 10 nucleotides agree with TRBD1. Germline CDR1 reads SGHRS; CDR2 reads YFSETQ. CDR3 length: 14 residues. Germline trimming cut 4 bases from V and 5 bases from J; bases unmatched to any gene: 5. The CDR3 DNA reads TGCGCCAGCAGCCTAGCGGACAGGGGGACTGAAGCTTTCTTT. It translates to CASSLADRGTEAFF.

V and J are TRBV6-1 and TRBJ1-2; D is undetermined. CDR1 is MNHNS and CDR2 is SASEGT in the germline V gene. V gave up 2 bases and J gave up 3 bases, with 10 bases separating them. CDR3 size: 14 residues. In DNA, the CDR3 is TGTGCCAGCAGTGAACTTGTCCCGGACTATGGCTACACCTTC. The encoded protein is CASSELVPDYGYTF.

The CDR3: CASSRDGGTEAFF. CDR3 DNA: TGTGCCAGCAGTCGGGACGGTGGCACTGAAGCTTTCTTT. The chain links TRBV2 to TRBJ1-1; D may be TRBD1 (5 bases). CDR3 size: 13 residues. V was pared by 5 bases and J by 4 bases, with 11 bases between. CDR1 and CDR2 (germline): SNHLY, FYNNEI.

The chain links TRBV5-5 to TRBJ1-3, with unresolved D. V was trimmed by 2 bases and J by 10 bases, leaving 13 bases between them. Germline V gene sequence: CDR1 SGHKS, CDR2 YYEKEE (reference sequence). CDR3 length: 13 amino acids. The CDR3 is CASSLALKMTIYF. Here the CDR3 DNA reads TGTGCCAGCAGCTTAGCGCTTAAGATGACCATATATTTT. Based on the CDR3 plus reference TRBV5-5 and TRBJ1-3, the full variable domain is DAGVTQSPTHLIKTRGQQVTLRCSPISGHKSVSWYQQVLGQGPQFIFQYYEKEERGRGNFPDRFSARQFPNYSSELNVNALLLGDSALYLCASSLALKMTIYFGEGSWLTVV.

A remark on this clone: Within the sample, other DNA sequences also encode this same CDR3. The CDR3 coding sequence is TGTGCCAGCAGTGTCAGGGGCAATGAGCAGTTCTTC. Translated: CASSVRGNEQFF. The genes are TRBV25-1 and TRBJ2-1; perhaps TRBD1 as D (6 bases). The CDR3 covers 12 residues. V was clipped by 4 bases and J by 6 bases, with 7 bases between them. Germline assignment: CDR1 MGHDK and CDR2 SYGVNS.